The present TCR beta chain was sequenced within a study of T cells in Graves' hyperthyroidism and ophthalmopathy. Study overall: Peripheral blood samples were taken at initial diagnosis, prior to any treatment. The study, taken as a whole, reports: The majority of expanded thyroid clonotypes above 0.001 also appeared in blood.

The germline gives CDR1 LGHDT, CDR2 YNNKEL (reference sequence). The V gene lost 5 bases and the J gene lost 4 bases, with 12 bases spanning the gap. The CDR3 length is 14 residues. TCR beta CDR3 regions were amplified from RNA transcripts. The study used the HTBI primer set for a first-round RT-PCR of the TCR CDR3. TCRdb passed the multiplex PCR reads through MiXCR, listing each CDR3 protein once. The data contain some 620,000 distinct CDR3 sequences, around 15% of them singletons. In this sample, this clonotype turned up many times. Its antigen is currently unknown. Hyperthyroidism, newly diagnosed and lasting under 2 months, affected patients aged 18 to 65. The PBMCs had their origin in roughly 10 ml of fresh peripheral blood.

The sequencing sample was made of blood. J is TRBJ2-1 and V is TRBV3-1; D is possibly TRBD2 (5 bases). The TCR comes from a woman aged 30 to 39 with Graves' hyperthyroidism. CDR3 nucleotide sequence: TGTGCCAGCAGCTCAAGCCGGGGTTACAATGAGCAGTTCTTC. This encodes CASSSSRGYNEQFF.